Listed below are T cell receptor beta chains from one sample, sequenced in a study of regulatory T cells in long-lasting Graves disease. Each CDR3 protein is one row after TCRdb ran MiXCR on the multiplex PCR reads. Of fewer than 450,000 distinct CDR3 sequences detected, about a quarter appear once; the ten largest clones hold roughly 30%. The material was peripheral blood mononuclear cells (PBMCs), obtained when the disease was refractory, from a patient treated with antithyroid drugs. The source of these receptors is a female donor with Graves disease. CDR3s include the opening cysteine and the closing phenylalanine or tryptophan. D genes are given only for firm matches.

>TRBV6-1|-
CASSETGPGHDTEAFF
>TRBV12-3/TRBV12-4|-
CASSLPGEQFF
>TRBV6-2/TRBV6-3|-
CASSSKGRTEAFF
>TRBV4-2|TRBD1
CASSQGDRGFGELFF
>TRBV12-3/TRBV12-4|TRBD1
CASSSSGTGNNEQFF
>TRBV3-1|TRBD2
CASSRLAGGPNTGELFF
>TRBV28|TRBD1
CASSTAQRDRTYEQYF
>TRBV3-1|-
CASSQYTGNQPQHF
>TRBV28|-
CASSFASAYEQYF
>TRBV12-3/TRBV12-4|-
CASSLSRVDEQYF
>TRBV25-1|-
CASSPTGTLAYEQYF
>TRBV6-5|-
CASSYKGAGEQYF
>TRBV20-1|-
CSADRDTSYEQYF
>TRBV4-1|TRBD2
CASTHHAKTSGKSTDTQYF
>TRBV5-5|TRBD1
CASRSSDRGWDGYTF
>TRBV6-1|TRBD2
CASSENLAGARARSGFF
>TRBV30|TRBD2
CAWSLLAGGIPGELFF
>TRBV19|-
CASQPGGDGGQPQHF
>TRBV6-1|-
CASRGGETGTNYGYTF
>TRBV29-1|-
CSVDWGRQETQYF
>TRBV5-1|TRBD2
CASSVGAGELHKETQYF
>TRBV30|-
CAWSVGQGKYGYTF
>TRBV11-2|-
CASSQYETQYF
>TRBV6-1|-
CASRSFGGPTGELFF
>TRBV12-3/TRBV12-4|-
CASSPRTYSSGNTIYF
>TRBV7-9|TRBD2
CASSFGGLAGELYEQYF
>TRBV6-1|TRBD1
CASSTDRGYGYTF